Included here is one T cell receptor beta chain sequence, with context. The entry originates in a study of blood T cell repertoires in COVID-19. Study-wide context: COVID-19 samples collected from the United States, Italy and Spain covered acute and convalescent phases. T cells, B-cell-depleted T cells, or PBMCs provided the cDNA or gDNA that served as material.

V lost 3 bases and J lost 5; bases outside the gene matches: 9. Germline loops: CDR1 MGHRA, CDR2 YSYEKL. This CDR3 region has 16 residues. Per the study methods: Amplifying reference gene primers gave estimates of nucleated cell counts. Repertoires were generated with immunoSEQ multiplex PCR, while TCRdb's copy carries only in-frame clones and drops some. Clonal size and the V and J genes are those of that table, whereas D and trimming came from the DNA. The sample includes about 53,000 clones, around four fifths of them seen just once. Source material: peripheral blood. The TCR was taken from a human donor in a cohort sampled during active COVID-19. J is TRBJ2-1 and V is TRBV4-1; 8 nucleotides agree with TRBD2. This CDR3 reads CASSHASGRGNNEQFF. Written as DNA, the CDR3 is TGCGCCAGCAGCCACGCTAGCGGGCGGGGGAACAATGAGCAGTTCTTC.